These 23 T cell receptor beta chains share one sample of origin, sequenced in a study of blood T cell repertoires in COVID-19 (dated by TCRdb to about 2020). Receptor amplification or capture employed the immunoSEQ multiplex PCR assay. What TCRdb holds here is the immuneACCESS table cut down to in-frame rearrangements. Part of the clones is not present; checked against another copy, under half of the missing clones reflect an unresolved V gene, and the others are unexplained. For this sample there are roughly 86,000 clones; approximately 80% appear just once. The leading ten clones occupy 3.4% of the sample. Source material: peripheral blood. The source of these receptors is a man aged 45-65 years with acute or convalescent COVID-19.

This clone was seen just once. CDR3: CASSVGSTRGNTEAFF. The CDR3, as DNA: TGTGCCAGCAGCGTAGGGTCAACCAGGGGAAACACTGAAGCTTTCTTT. The chain couples TRBV9 to TRBJ1-1, with a possible D match to TRBD1 (6 bases). This CDR3 spans 16 amino acids. Germline V lookup: CDR1 SGDLS, CDR2 YYNGEE. Trimming shortened V by 0 bases and J by 2 bases, and 14 bases separated the two germline ends.

The V gene is TRBV27, the J gene TRBJ2-1; 7 bases are a match to TRBD2. This CDR3 is 16 amino acids long. Germline trimming cut 3 bases from V and 3 bases from J; bases unmatched to any gene: 8. The V gene's germline CDR1 is MNHEY and CDR2 SMNVEV (reference sequence). CDR3 coding DNA: TGTGCCAGCAGTTTTAGGGCGGGAGCAGGCTACAATGAGCAGTTCTTC. Protein: CASSFRAGAGYNEQFF.

The chain employs TRBV5-4 and TRBJ2-2; TRBD1 agrees at 9 bases. The trim removed 4 bases at V and 7 bases at J, leaving 8 bases unmatched. Germline CDR1 and CDR2: SGHNT and YYREEE (reference sequence). This CDR3 has 15 residues. In DNA, the CDR3 is TGTGCCAGCAGCACTGCGACAGGGGGTGTCGGGGAGCTGTTTTTT. This translates into CASSTATGGVGELFF.

The rearrangement uses TRBV30 and TRBJ1-3; D is unclear. This CDR3 has 13 residues. Germline-derived CDR1 and CDR2 are GTSNPN and SVGIG (reference sequence). V was pared by 1 base and J by 0 bases, with 4 bases between. CDR3 sequence: CAWSASSGNTIYF. DNA of the CDR3: TGTGCCTGGAGTGCGAGCTCTGGAAACACCATATATTTT.

The J gene is TRBJ2-7, the V gene TRBV15; TRBD1 matches at 10 bases. Germline V lookup: CDR1 LNHNV, CDR2 YYDKDF (reference sequence). The CDR3 loop spans 12 amino acids. The V gene end was trimmed by 9 bases and the J gene end by 7 bases; junction bases not matched to a gene: 6. DNA of the CDR3: TGTGCCACGAGACAGGGGGCGAGGGAGCAGTACTTC. Protein: CATRQGAREQYF.

V is TRBV9 and J is TRBJ2-1; no clear D gene. CDR1 and CDR2 from the germline V gene are SGDLS and YYNGEE. Trimming pared 4 bases from V and 4 bases from J, leaving 6 bases between. The CDR3 runs to 12 residues. Here the CDR3 DNA reads TGTGCCAGCAGCTACGAGTACAATGAGCAGTTCTTC. Its protein product is CASSYEYNEQFF. The variable domain in full, with the rest retrieved from reference TRBV9 and TRBJ2-1, is DSGVTQTPKHLITATGQRVTLRCSPRSGDLSVYWYQQSLDQGLQFLIQYYNGEERAKGNILERFSAQQFPDLHSELNLSSLELGDSALYFCASSYEYNEQFFGPGTRLTVL.

Written as DNA, the CDR3 is TGTGCCAGCAGTTACCCCCCCTCTAGCACAGATACGCAGTATTTT. It specifies CASSYPPSSTDTQYF. This sequence joins TRBV6-2 or TRBV6-3 and TRBJ2-3; D unclear. The ends were cut back, 2 bases at V and 0 bases at J, with 9 bases in the middle. Per germline, CDR1 MNHEY and CDR2 SVGEGT. CDR3 size: 15 residues.

The chain has TRBV3-1 (or the pseudogene TRBV3-2) and TRBJ2-5; no firm D call. This CDR3 comprises 14 residues. V shed 0 bases and J shed 7 bases, with 12 bases lying between them. The germline V gene has CDR1 LGHDT and CDR2 YNNKEL (reference sequence). CDR3 in amino acids: CASSQDLTPTTQYF. Written as DNA, the CDR3 is TGTGCCAGCAGCCAAGATCTTACGCCTACGACCCAGTACTTC.

The V and J genes are TRBV6-2 or TRBV6-3 and TRBJ1-4; D gene uncertain. V was trimmed by 0 bases and J by 5 bases, leaving 7 bases between them. The CDR3 runs 14 residues. From germline, CDR1 is MNHEY and CDR2 SVGEGT. The CDR3 region has the DNA TGTGCCAGCAGTTACTCGGCCGGGAATGAAAAACTGTTTTTT. It is translated as CASSYSAGNEKLFF.

This clone was seen a single time. This sequence joins TRBV7-2 and TRBJ1-3; 8 positions match TRBD1. Germline V lookup: CDR1 SGHTA, CDR2 FQGNSA. V shed 6 bases, J shed 4 bases, and the junction held 5 bases outside the gene matches. The CDR3 runs 14 residues. The CDR3 DNA reads as TGTGCCAGCAGACGGACAGGGTCCGGAAACACCATATATTTT. This gives the protein CASRRTGSGNTIYF. The full variable domain, completed using reference TRBV7-2 and TRBJ1-3, is GAGVSQSPSNKVTEKGKDVELRCDPISGHTALYWYRQSLGQGLEFLIYFQGNSAPDKSGLPSDRFSAERTGGSVSTLTIQRTQQEDSAVYLCASRRTGSGNTIYFGEGSWLTVV.

Remarks on this clone: The sample carries other DNA sequences with the same CDR3. The chain has TRBV6-5 and TRBJ2-7, with TRBD2 identical over 12 bases. Germline lookup yields CDR1 MNHEY and CDR2 SVGAGI. The CDR3 has 14 amino acids. J lost 2 bases, V lost 5 bases, and 1 base had no gene match. CDR3 in amino acids: CASSLAGGPYEQYF. DNA of the CDR3: TGTGCCAGCAGTCTAGCGGGAGGGCCCTACGAGCAGTACTTC.

The chain couples TRBV5-1 to TRBJ2-2; a possible D gene is TRBD1 (6 bases). The CDR3 length is 18 residues. Germline assignment: CDR1 SGHRS and CDR2 YFSETQ. The ends were cut back, 4 bases at V and 4 bases at J, with 23 bases in the middle. CDR3 amino acids: CASSDHTGLTTRTGELFF. Written as DNA, the CDR3 is TGCGCCAGCAGCGATCATACAGGGCTCACCACCCGCACCGGGGAGCTGTTTTTT.

This chain links TRBV12-5 with TRBJ2-1; the D is unclear. The length of the CDR3 is 13 residues. Germline loops: CDR1 LGHNT, CDR2 FRNRAP. Trimming stripped 3 bases from V and 0 bases from J, with 3 bases between. CDR3 protein: CASGFSSYNEQFF. CDR3 sequence (DNA): TGTGCTAGTGGTTTCAGCTCCTACAATGAGCAGTTCTTC.

The V call is TRBV11-1, the J call TRBJ1-1, with D unclear. The germline V and J ends were trimmed by 0 bases and 3 bases, with 5 bases remaining between them. CDR3 length: 13 residues. Germline lookup yields CDR1 SGHAT and CDR2 FQDESV (reference sequence). DNA of the CDR3: TGTGCCAGCAGCTTAGCACAGTACACTGAAGCTTTCTTT. This gives the protein CASSLAQYTEAFF.

This chain connects TRBV6-5 to TRBJ2-7; 8 bases map to TRBD2. There are 13 residues in the CDR3. V trimming: 6 bases; J trimming: 3 bases; junction bases outside the gene matches: 4. Germline-derived CDR1 and CDR2 are MNHEY and SVGAGI. The CDR3 spells CASRKAGVYEQYF. The CDR3 DNA reads TGTGCCAGCAGAAAAGCGGGAGTCTACGAGCAGTACTTC.

V gene TRBV19 combines with J gene TRBJ2-3; D gene ambiguous. V shed 8 bases and J shed 4 bases, with 19 bases lying between them. Germline lookup yields CDR1 LNHDA and CDR2 SQIVND (reference sequence). This CDR3 region has 15 residues. CDR3 sequence: CASVETPGRPDTQYF. The CDR3 DNA is TGTGCCAGTGTAGAGACACCAGGTCGGCCAGATACGCAGTATTTT.

The rearrangement links TRBV4-2 to TRBJ2-3; 13 nucleotides match TRBD2. CDR3 length: 20 amino acids. V trimming: 1 base; J trimming: 0 bases; junction bases outside the gene matches: 10. Germline CDR1 LGHNA, CDR2 YNFKEQ. CDR3 sequence reads: CASSQARLAGGSLSTDTQYF. Written as DNA, the CDR3 is TGTGCCAGCAGCCAAGCGAGACTAGCGGGAGGCAGCCTTAGCACAGATACGCAGTATTTT.

The chain has TRBV6-2 or TRBV6-3 and TRBJ1-5; 7 nucleotides agree with TRBD1. Looked up from germline, CDR1 is MNHEY and CDR2 is SVGEGT. With 6 bases clipped from V and 4 bases from J, the junction kept 3 bases outside the gene matches. This CDR3 has 13 amino acids. CDR3 DNA: TGTGCCAGCAGCGGACAGGTAAATCAGCCCCAGCATTTT. Amino acids: CASSGQVNQPQHF.

This clone was picked up one time. V usage is TRBV27 and J usage is TRBJ2-5, with a possible D match to TRBD1 (6 bases). Germline values: CDR1 MNHEY, CDR2 SMNVEV (reference sequence). This CDR3 has 13 residues. The V end was cut by 8 bases, the J end by 5 bases, with 15 bases between. The DNA for the CDR3 is TGTGCCAGCGGATTTCTTCAGGGGGAGACCCAGTACTTC. Residues: CASGFLQGETQYF.

The CDR3 is CASSLRGTETQYF. The CDR3 DNA follows: TGCGCCAGCAGCCTCCGGGGTACGGAGACCCAGTACTTC. The genes are TRBV5-1 and TRBJ2-5; the D gene is possibly TRBD2 (5 bases). Germline lookup yields CDR1 SGHRS and CDR2 YFSETQ. CDR3 size: 13 residues. V was pared by 4 bases and J by 5 bases, with 12 bases between. The entire variable domain, with the rest obtained from reference TRBV5-1 and TRBJ2-5, is as follows: KAGVTQTPRYLIKTRGQQVTLSCSPISGHRSVSWYQQTPGQGLQFLFEYFSETQRNKGNFPGRFSGRQFSNSRSEMNVSTLELGDSALYLCASSLRGTETQYFGPGTRLLVL.

This chain joins TRBV7-9 and TRBJ2-1; 7 bases fit TRBD1. V was clipped by 2 bases and J by 9 bases; unmatched bases: 1. The CDR3 is made up of 12 amino acids. Per germline, CDR1 SEHNR and CDR2 FQNEAQ (reference sequence). CDR3 bases: TGTGCCAGCAGCTTACAGGGGGTTGAGCAGTTCTTC. Amino acids: CASSLQGVEQFF. The full variable domain, in which reference TRBV7-9 and TRBJ2-1 provide the parts outside the CDR3, is DTGVSQNPRHKITKRGQNVTFRCDPISEHNRLYWYRQTLGQGPEFLTYFQNEAQLEKSRLLSDRFSAERPKGSFSTLEIQRTEQGDSAMYLCASSLQGVEQFFGPGTRLTVL.

V and J are TRBV6-5 and TRBJ2-7, with 7 bases aligning to TRBD2. Per germline, CDR1 MNHEY and CDR2 SVGAGI. This CDR3 is 14 amino acids long. V shed 6 bases and J 3 bases; nucleotides not matched to a gene: 8. This chain's CDR3 is CASSPRERDYEQYF. In nucleotides, the CDR3 is TGTGCCAGCAGCCCACGGGAGCGGGACTACGAGCAGTACTTC.

The rearrangement links TRBV7-2 to TRBJ2-5, with TRBD1 as a possible D gene (5 bases). Germline V CDR1 and CDR2: SGHTA, FQGNSA. V lost 4 bases to trimming and J lost 5 bases, with 17 bases between them. The CDR3 contains 15 residues. As DNA, the CDR3 is TGTGCCAGCAGCTACCTCTTAGGGGCCGGGGAGACCCAGTACTTC. Translating it yields CASSYLLGAGETQYF.